One sample yielded the 26 T cell receptor beta chains listed below, sequenced in a study of technical replicates of blood from a handful of donors. TCRdb keeps only in-frame clones here, not all; method: immunoSEQ multiplex PCR. The sample shows about 97,000 clones, about 95% of them seen only once. Sequenced: T cells isolated from PBMCs. These receptors were taken from a human donor in good health.

The chain recombines TRBV19 with TRBJ1-4; 8 bases align to TRBD1. Germline CDR1 reads LNHDA; CDR2 reads SQIVND (reference sequence). The V segment lost 7 bases and the J segment 10 bases; nucleotides outside the gene matches: 8. This CDR3 has 13 amino acids. The CDR3 reads CASMRAGGAKLFF. In DNA, the CDR3 is TGTGCCAGTATGAGGGCAGGGGGCGCAAAACTGTTTTTT.

CDR3 bases: TGTGCCAGCAGCTTAAGTTCAGGGATGGTCGGGGAGCTGTTTTTT. Its protein is CASSLSSGMVGELFF. The V call is TRBV5-4, the J call TRBJ2-2; weak D call: TRBD1 (5 bases). The CDR3 loop spans 15 amino acids. V dropped 2 bases and J dropped 7 bases, with 15 bases sitting between them. Germline CDR1 is SGHNT and CDR2 is YYREEE (reference sequence).

The rearrangement joins TRBV25-1 to TRBJ2-3, with D hard to call. Trimming removed 9 bases at V and 2 bases at J, with 15 bases between. This CDR3 is built from 14 residues. Germline loops: CDR1 MGHDK, CDR2 SYGVNS. In DNA, the CDR3 is TGTGCCAGTTCGGGTACGCGAAACACAGATACGCAGTATTTT. Protein: CASSGTRNTDTQYF. The whole variable domain, remainder taken from reference TRBV25-1 and TRBJ2-3, is EADIYQTPRYLVIGTGKKITLECSQTMGHDKMYWYQQDPGMELHLIHYSYGVNSTEKGDLSSESTVSRIRTEHFPLTLESARPSHTSQYLCASSGTRNTDTQYFGPGTRLTVL.

V is TRBV19 and J is TRBJ1-1; 7 bases fit TRBD1. The CDR3 sequence is 14 residues long. Germline V gives CDR1 LNHDA, CDR2 SQIVND (reference sequence). V was clipped by 5 bases and J by 5 bases; unmatched bases: 8. The chain's CDR3 is CASSSGTEGTEAFF. The CDR3 coding sequence is TGTGCCAGTAGTTCGGGGACAGAGGGGACTGAAGCTTTCTTT.

V usage is TRBV29-1 and J usage is TRBJ2-5; 10 bases are shared with TRBD2. Germline CDR1 SQVTM, CDR2 ANQGSEA. The CDR3 is 13 amino acids. V shed 7 bases and J 4 bases; nucleotides not matched to a gene: 6. CDR3 in amino acids: CSAGTSVPETQYF. Written as DNA, the CDR3 is TGCAGCGCCGGGACTAGCGTGCCAGAGACCCAGTACTTC. The whole variable domain, filled in from reference TRBV29-1 and TRBJ2-5, reads SAVISQKPSRDICQRGTSLTIQCQVDSQVTMMFWYRQQPGQSLTLIATANQGSEATYESGFVIDKFPISRPNLTFSTLTVSNMSPEDSSIYLCSAGTSVPETQYFGPGTRLLVL.

This rearrangement joins TRBV7-9 to TRBJ1-1; TRBD1 agrees at 8 bases. From germline, CDR1 is SEHNR and CDR2 FQNEAQ (reference sequence). The CDR3 length is 15 residues. V dropped 5 bases and J dropped 3; count of bases not matched to a gene: 8. This CDR3 reads CASSRTGNGDTEAFF. CDR3 in DNA: TGTGCCAGCAGCCGGACAGGGAACGGGGACACTGAAGCTTTCTTT. The complete variable domain, with remaining parts taken from reference TRBV7-9 and TRBJ1-1, reads DTGVSQNPRHKITKRGQNVTFRCDPISEHNRLYWYRQTLGQGPEFLTYFQNEAQLEKSRLLSDRFSAERPKGSFSTLEIQRTEQGDSAMYLCASSRTGNGDTEAFFGQGTRLTVV.

The chain joins TRBV7-8 to TRBJ2-5; D unresolved. The CDR3 is made up of 15 amino acids. Between the trimmed V and J ends, which lost 5 bases and 1 base, there was a span of 14 bases. From germline, CDR1 is SGHVS and CDR2 FQNEAQ. CDR3: CASSVLPLPQETQYF. The CDR3 DNA follows: TGTGCCAGCAGCGTACTGCCGCTACCCCAAGAGACCCAGTACTTC.

The genes are TRBV29-1 and TRBJ2-7, with 8 positions matching TRBD1. Germline V CDR1 and CDR2: SQVTM, ANQGSEA. The CDR3 is made up of 13 amino acids. The trim removed 4 bases at V and 2 bases at J, leaving 4 bases unmatched. Here the CDR3 DNA reads TGCAGCGTTGTGGACAGGGACCCCTACGAGCAGTACTTC. It translates to CSVVDRDPYEQYF.

V usage is TRBV19 and J usage is TRBJ2-2; TRBD1 agrees at 9 bases. The V segment lost 5 bases and the J segment 3 bases; nucleotides outside the gene matches: 7. The CDR3 has 16 amino acids. From germline, CDR1 is LNHDA and CDR2 SQIVND (reference sequence). This CDR3 reads CASSPWTGAYTGELFF. In DNA form, the CDR3 reads TGTGCCAGTAGTCCATGGACAGGGGCTTACACCGGGGAGCTGTTTTTT.

The chain links TRBV28 to TRBJ2-7; D remains unclear. V was cut by 7 bases and J by 6 bases, with 7 bases left in between. The germline gives CDR1 MDHEN, CDR2 SYDVKM. This CDR3 region has 10 residues. In nucleotides, the CDR3 is TGTGCCAGCAAGAAGCGCGAGCAGTACTTC. It specifies CASKKREQYF.

The count of this clone is one. V is TRBV6-5 and J is TRBJ2-7, with D unresolved. This CDR3 is built from 13 residues. V shed 0 bases and J shed 3 bases, with 6 bases lying between them. Germline loops: CDR1 MNHEY, CDR2 SVGAGI. DNA of the CDR3: TGTGCCAGCAGTTACTCATCCTTCTACGAGCAGTACTTC. This codes for CASSYSSFYEQYF.

The chain uses TRBV7-3 and TRBJ2-3; D call uncertain. Trimming took 3 bases from V and 2 from J, leaving 6 bases between them. Germline V gene data show CDR1 as SGHTA and CDR2 as FQGTGA. This CDR3 is 13 amino acids long. The DNA of the CDR3 is TGTGCCAGCAGCTTGGGCTTCACAGATACGCAGTATTTT. This gives the protein CASSLGFTDTQYF.

J is TRBJ1-2 and V is TRBV6-5; 9 bases are shared with TRBD1. In germline, CDR1 is MNHEY, CDR2 SVGAGI. The CDR3 is 15 amino acids. The V segment lost 2 bases and the J segment 6 bases; nucleotides outside the gene matches: 7. DNA for the CDR3: TGTGCCAGCAGTTACCTTCCCGGGACAGGGAATGGCTACACCTTC. Translation: CASSYLPGTGNGYTF.

J is TRBJ2-7 and V is TRBV7-2; TRBD1 aligns across 7 bases. Germline CDR1 is SGHTA and CDR2 is FQGNSA. Trimming took 1 base from V and 3 from J; bases not matched to a gene: 9. The CDR3 length is 16 residues. The CDR3 nucleotides read TGTGCCAGCAGCTTAGTGGCAGGGGCAGGGGGCTACGAGCAGTACTTC. It is translated as CASSLVAGAGGYEQYF.

The rearrangement joins TRBV25-1 to TRBJ2-1; 9 nucleotides agree with TRBD2. The junction had 6 bases not matched to a gene; V was cut back by 3 bases and J by 3 bases. This CDR3 has 16 residues. CDR1 MGHDK and CDR2 SYGVNS come from the germline V gene. This CDR3 reads CASSDSSGAYYNEQFF. CDR3 nucleotide sequence: TGTGCCAGCAGTGATTCTAGCGGGGCCTACTACAATGAGCAGTTCTTC.

The chain is built from TRBV7-8 and TRBJ2-7; weak D call: TRBD1 (5 bases). Trimming pared 2 bases from V and 7 bases from J, leaving 6 bases between. The CDR3 runs 11 residues. Looked up from germline, CDR1 is SGHVS and CDR2 is FQNEAQ. The CDR3 loop reads CASSLRTEQYF. CDR3 coding DNA: TGTGCCAGCAGCTTAAGGACAGAGCAGTACTTC.

In DNA form, the CDR3 reads TGTGCCAGTGGCAATATTGGAAACACCATATATTTT. It yields the protein CASGNIGNTIYF. The V gene is TRBV19, the J gene TRBJ1-3, with D unclear. The CDR3 is 12 amino acids. Between the trimmed V and J ends, which lost 8 bases and 3 bases, there was a span of 8 bases. Per the germline V gene, CDR1 is LNHDA and CDR2 is SQIVND (reference sequence).

V usage is TRBV27 and J usage is TRBJ2-7, with D unresolved. From germline, CDR1 is MNHEY and CDR2 SMNVEV (reference sequence). With 0 bases removed from V and 2 bases from J, the gap between germline ends came to 11 bases. The CDR3 runs to 15 residues. CDR3 DNA: TGTGCCAGCAGTTTATCTTACTCAATTGCCTACGAGCAGTACTTC. Its translation: CASSLSYSIAYEQYF.

J is TRBJ2-7 and V is TRBV6-5; 7 bases align to TRBD2. The trim removed 0 bases at V and 3 bases at J, leaving 2 bases unmatched. The CDR3 contains 14 residues. CDR1 and CDR2 from the germline V gene are MNHEY and SVGAGI. CDR3 amino acids: CASSYSGTIYEQYF. The CDR3 DNA follows: TGTGCCAGCAGTTACTCCGGGACTATCTACGAGCAGTACTTC.

The CDR3 nucleotides read TGTGCCAGCAGTTTATCGTCAGGCCGAACTCGCCCCTACGAGCAGTACTTC. It specifies CASSLSSGRTRPYEQYF. The rearrangement links TRBV27 to TRBJ2-7, with no clear D. Trimming pared 0 bases from V and 2 bases from J, leaving 17 bases between. Per the germline V gene, CDR1 is MNHEY and CDR2 is SMNVEV (reference sequence). This CDR3 comprises 17 residues.

CDR3 loop: CASSAFQGANQETQYF. CDR3 DNA: TGTGCCAGCAGTGCTTTCCAGGGGGCAAACCAAGAGACCCAGTACTTC. The V call is TRBV27, the J call TRBJ2-5; 8 nucleotides match TRBD1. The CDR3 covers 16 residues. CDR1 MNHEY and CDR2 SMNVEV come from the germline V gene (reference sequence). V lost 5 bases and J lost 0; bases outside the gene matches: 8.

V is TRBV19 and J is TRBJ1-1, with D perhaps matching TRBD1 (6 bases). The CDR3 has 14 residues. Between the trimmed V and J ends, which lost 1 base and 6 bases, there was a span of 12 bases. CDR1 and CDR2 (germline): LNHDA, SQIVND (reference sequence). The CDR3 here is CASSIGAGVPEAFF. The CDR3 nucleotides read TGTGCCAGTAGTATAGGGGCAGGGGTCCCTGAAGCTTTCTTT.

The chain joins TRBV29-1 to TRBJ2-4; a possible D gene is TRBD1 (6 bases). Germline values: CDR1 SQVTM, CDR2 ANQGSEA. The V end lost 3 bases, the J end lost 3 bases, and 15 bases lay between the germline ends. This CDR3 has 15 amino acids. The DNA for the CDR3 is TGCAGCGTTGAGCAGGGGAGCGGAGTCAAAAACATTCAGTACTTC. This encodes CSVEQGSGVKNIQYF.

This clone occurred once. The V gene is TRBV7-8, the J gene TRBJ2-3, with D possibly TRBD2 on 5 matching bases. V gave up 9 bases and J gave up 3 bases, with 13 bases separating them. The CDR3 sequence is 13 residues long. Germline V gives CDR1 SGHVS, CDR2 FQNEAQ. The CDR3 sequence is CASRDPGTDTQYF. In nucleotides, the CDR3 is TGTGCCAGTAGAGATCCGGGAACAGATACGCAGTATTTT.

This sequence joins TRBV7-8 and TRBJ2-3; 8 nucleotides line up with TRBD2. There are 16 residues in the CDR3. From germline, CDR1 is SGHVS and CDR2 FQNEAQ. The V gene end was trimmed by 5 bases and the J gene end by 6 bases; junction bases not matched to a gene: 13. CDR3 DNA: TGTGCCAGCAGCCGCTGGCGGGAGGCTACTTGGGATACGCAGTATTTT. Encoded protein: CASSRWREATWDTQYF.

This clone was counted a single time. The chain employs TRBV5-5 and TRBJ2-7; D remains unclear. The CDR3 is made up of 12 amino acids. The V gene's germline CDR1 is SGHKS and CDR2 YYEKEE (reference sequence). V was cut by 1 base and J by 7 bases, with 9 bases left in between. The chain's CDR3 is CASSLTEREQYF. The DNA for the CDR3 is TGTGCCAGCAGCTTGACTGAGAGGGAGCAGTACTTC. Full variable domain (remainder filled in from reference TRBV5-5 and TRBJ2-7): DAGVTQSPTHLIKTRGQQVTLRCSPISGHKSVSWYQQVLGQGPQFIFQYYEKEERGRGNFPDRFSARQFPNYSSELNVNALLLGDSALYLCASSLTEREQYFGPGTRLTVT.